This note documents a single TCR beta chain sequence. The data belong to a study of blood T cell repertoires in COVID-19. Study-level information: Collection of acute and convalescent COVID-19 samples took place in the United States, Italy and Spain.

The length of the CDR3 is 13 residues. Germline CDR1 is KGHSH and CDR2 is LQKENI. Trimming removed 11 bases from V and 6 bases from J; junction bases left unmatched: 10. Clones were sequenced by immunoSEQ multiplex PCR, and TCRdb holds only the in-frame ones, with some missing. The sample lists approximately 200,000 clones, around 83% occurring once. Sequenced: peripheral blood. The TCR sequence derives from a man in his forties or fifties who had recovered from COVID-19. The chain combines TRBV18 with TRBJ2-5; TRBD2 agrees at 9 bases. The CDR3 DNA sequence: TGTGCCGGGTTTAGCGGGAGTGAGAAGACCCAGTACTTC. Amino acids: CAGFSGSEKTQYF.